This TCR beta chain appears in the sequencing data of a study of human T cells and chemical hapten exposure. Study results and limitations: TCRs above 1 in 1000 frequency stayed constant with DPC sensitization.

TCRdb reanalysed the RACE reads using MiXCR and keeps one entry per CDR3 protein. Seen here are approximately 350,000 distinct CDR3 sequences, about 6% observed once, and the top ten hold about 5.4%. From germline, CDR1 is MNHEY and CDR2 SVGEGT. The CDR3 has 16 residues. V lost 2 bases, J lost 6 bases, and 18 bases lay in between. This clonotype was recorded a few times. Its target is not known. Time point defined: patch test 2, 6 weeks after DPC sensitization. Treatment here: therapeutic diphenylcyclopropenone sensitization with weekly scalp DPC. Those who donated were patients with alopecia, 18 to 70 years of age, and suitable for DPC.

This rearrangement joins TRBV6-2 or TRBV6-3 to TRBJ2-3; D unclear. The receptor was isolated from a woman younger than 35 with alopecia areata. Some clones in this sample may be carry-over from other donors' samples. The sequencing here drew on whole blood, taken in connection with sensitization to the hapten diphenylcyclopropenone (DPC). The CDR3 protein is CASSYRSTYLRDTQYF. The CDR3 DNA reads as TGTGCCAGCAGTTACAGATCGACCTATCTTCGGGATACGCAGTATTTT.